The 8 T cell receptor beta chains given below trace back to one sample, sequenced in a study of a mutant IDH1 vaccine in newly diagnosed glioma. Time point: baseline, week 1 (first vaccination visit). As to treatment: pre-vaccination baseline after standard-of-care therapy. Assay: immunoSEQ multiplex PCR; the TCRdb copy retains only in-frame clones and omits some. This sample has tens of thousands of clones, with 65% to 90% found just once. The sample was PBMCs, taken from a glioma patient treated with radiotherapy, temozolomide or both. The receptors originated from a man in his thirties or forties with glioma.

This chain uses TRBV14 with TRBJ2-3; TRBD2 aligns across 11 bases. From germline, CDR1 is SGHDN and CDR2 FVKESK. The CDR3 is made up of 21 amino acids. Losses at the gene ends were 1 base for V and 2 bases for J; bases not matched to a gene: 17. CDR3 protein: CASSQVLAGGPYMLITDTQYF. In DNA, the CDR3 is TGTGCCAGCAGCCAAGTGTTAGCGGGGGGGCCTTATATGTTAATCACAGATACGCAGTATTTT.

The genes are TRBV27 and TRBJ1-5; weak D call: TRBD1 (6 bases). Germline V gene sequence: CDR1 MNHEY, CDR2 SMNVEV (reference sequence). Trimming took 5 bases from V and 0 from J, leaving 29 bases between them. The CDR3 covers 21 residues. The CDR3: CASSPKVGFGQGLYSNQPQHF. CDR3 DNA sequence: TGTGCCAGCAGTCCAAAGGTGGGGTTTGGGCAGGGGCTTTATAGCAATCAGCCCCAGCATTTT.

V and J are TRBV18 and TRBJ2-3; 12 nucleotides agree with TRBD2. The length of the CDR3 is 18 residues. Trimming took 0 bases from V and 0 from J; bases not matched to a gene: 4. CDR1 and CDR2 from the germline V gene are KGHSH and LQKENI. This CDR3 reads CASSPPWLAGGSTDTQYF. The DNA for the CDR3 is TGTGCCAGCTCACCACCCTGGCTAGCGGGGGGGAGCACAGATACGCAGTATTTT.

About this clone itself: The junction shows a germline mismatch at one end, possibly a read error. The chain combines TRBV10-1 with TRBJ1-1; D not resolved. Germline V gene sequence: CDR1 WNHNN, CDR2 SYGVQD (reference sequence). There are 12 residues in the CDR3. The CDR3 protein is CASSETDTEAFF. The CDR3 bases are TGCGCCAGCAGTGAAACAGACACAGAAGCTTTCTTT.

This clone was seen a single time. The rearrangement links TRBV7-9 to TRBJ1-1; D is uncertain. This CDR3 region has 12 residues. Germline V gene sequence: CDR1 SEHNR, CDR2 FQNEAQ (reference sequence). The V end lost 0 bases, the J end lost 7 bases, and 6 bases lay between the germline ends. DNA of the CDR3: TGTGCCAGCAGCTTAGCCTCATATGAAGCTTTCTTT. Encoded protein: CASSLASYEAFF.

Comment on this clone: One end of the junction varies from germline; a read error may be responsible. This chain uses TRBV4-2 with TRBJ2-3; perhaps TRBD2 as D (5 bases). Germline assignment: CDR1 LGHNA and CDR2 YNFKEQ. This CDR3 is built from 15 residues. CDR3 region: CASSQPGSSIDTQYF. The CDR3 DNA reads TGTGCCAGCAGCCAGCCGGGGTCCAGCATAGATACGCAGTATTTT.

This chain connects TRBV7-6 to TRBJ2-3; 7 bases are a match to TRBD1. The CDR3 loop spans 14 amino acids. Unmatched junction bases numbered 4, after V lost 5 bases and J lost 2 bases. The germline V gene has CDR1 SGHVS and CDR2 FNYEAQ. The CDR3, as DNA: TGTGCCAGCAGCCGGGGACAGTTCACAGATACGCAGTATTTT. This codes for CASSRGQFTDTQYF.

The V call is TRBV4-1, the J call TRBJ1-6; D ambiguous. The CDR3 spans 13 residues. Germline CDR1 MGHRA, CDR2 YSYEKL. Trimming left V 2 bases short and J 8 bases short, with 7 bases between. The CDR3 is CASSQRSYSPLHF. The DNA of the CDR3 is TGCGCCAGCAGCCAAAGATCGTATTCACCCCTCCACTTT.